The 3 T cell receptor beta chains given below trace back to one sample, sequenced in a study of T cells in Graves' hyperthyroidism and ophthalmopathy. TCR beta CDR3 regions were amplified from RNA. A set of HTBI primers served as the primers for a first-round RT-PCR of the TCR CDR3. Each CDR3 protein gets one entry after TCRdb re-called the multiplex PCR reads with MiXCR. The sample shows about 600,000 distinct CDR3 sequences, 14% of them seen only once. Sample: blood. These receptors all stem from a young woman with Graves' ophthalmopathy.

This sequence joins TRBV7-6 and TRBJ2-7, with TRBD2 matching 7 bases. The germline gives CDR1 SGHVS, CDR2 FNYEAQ. This CDR3 comprises 15 residues. The V gene end was trimmed by 1 base and the J gene end by 3 bases; junction bases not matched to a gene: 6. The CDR3 DNA follows: TGTGCCAGCAGCTTAGAGCTAGCGGCGTTCTACGAGCAGTACTTC. This sequence encodes CASSLELAAFYEQYF. Variable domain in full (rest from reference TRBV7-6 and TRBJ2-7): GAGVSQSPRYKVTKRGQDVALRCDPISGHVSLYWYRQALGQGPEFLTYFNYEAQQDKSGLPNDRFSAERPEGSISTLTIQRTEQRDSAMYRCASSLELAAFYEQYFGPGTRLTVT.

On this clonotype itself: A much larger clone sits a single nucleotide away, making a read error possible. The rearrangement joins TRBV2 to TRBJ2-1; D might be TRBD1 (5 bases). CDR3 size: 13 residues. CDR1 and CDR2 from the germline V gene are SNHLY and FYNNEI. The CDR3, as DNA: TGTGCCGGCAGGGTCGGCATAGGTGGTGAGCAGTTCTTC. Amino acids: CAGRVGIGGEQFF.

This clonotype was counted at least ten times. V and J are TRBV7-9 and TRBJ1-5; tentative D call: TRBD1 (6 bases). This CDR3 has 14 residues. Germline CDR1 SEHNR, CDR2 FQNEAQ (reference sequence). Trimming took 3 bases from V and 5 from J, leaving 11 bases between them. The CDR3 DNA reads as TGTGCCAGCAGCTTTGGGGGCAGGGATCAGCCCCAGCATTTT. This translates into CASSFGGRDQPQHF.